These 30 T cell receptor beta chains originate from one sample sequenced in a study of OX40 agonist ivuxolimab in advanced cancers. Profiling relied on immunoSEQ multiplex PCR, and the TCRdb table lists in-frame clones only, not all of them. The table lists about 120,000 clones, around nine tenths of them singletons. This sample comprised CD4+ or CD8+ T cells sorted from blood, obtained in a trial of the OX40 agonist ivuxolimab. The receptor set was obtained from an adult with an advanced solid tumor such as melanoma, head and neck, liver or kidney cancer.

This chain links TRBV7-8 with TRBJ1-5; 11 nucleotides match TRBD1. This CDR3 is built from 15 residues. Germline values: CDR1 SGHVS, CDR2 FQNEAQ. V dropped 5 bases and J dropped 4; count of bases not matched to a gene: 4. The CDR3 nucleotides read TGTGCCAGCAGCCTGGACAGGGGGCAAAATCAGCCCCAGCATTTT. Translation: CASSLDRGQNQPQHF. The complete variable domain, with remaining parts taken from reference TRBV7-8 and TRBJ1-5, reads GAGVSQSPRYKVAKRGQDVALRCDPISGHVSLFWYQQALGQGPEFLTYFQNEAQLDKSGLPSDRFFAERPEGSVSTLKIQRTQQEDSAVYLCASSLDRGQNQPQHFGDGTRLSIL.

This clone was found once. In DNA, the CDR3 is TGCGCCAGCAGCGTGGGACAGATTAATTCACCCCTCCACTTT. It encodes CASSVGQINSPLHF. The V call is TRBV5-1, the J call TRBJ1-6; 7 positions match TRBD1. Germline loops: CDR1 SGHRS, CDR2 YFSETQ. This CDR3 has 14 amino acids. The ends lost 4 bases at V and 6 bases at J; junction bases unmatched: 4.

The V gene is TRBV6-5, the J gene TRBJ1-3; no firm D call. This CDR3 comprises 14 residues. V dropped 8 bases and J dropped 0 bases, with 11 bases sitting between them. The germline V gene has CDR1 MNHEY and CDR2 SVGAGI. CDR3 nucleotide sequence: TGTGCCAGCGGAAACTCCCGCTCTGGAAACACCATATATTTT. Amino acids: CASGNSRSGNTIYF.

The rearrangement joins TRBV29-1 to TRBJ2-1, with D possibly matching TRBD2 (6 bases). Germline assignment: CDR1 SQVTM and CDR2 ANQGSEA. This CDR3 region has 14 residues. Trimming left V 5 bases short and J 1 base short, with 12 bases between. The chain's CDR3 is CSVPRLESYNEQFF. For the CDR3, the DNA is TGCAGCGTTCCCAGACTAGAATCCTACAATGAGCAGTTCTTC.

The CDR3 is CASSQDGFSNQPQHF. The CDR3 nucleotides are TGTGCCAGCAGTCAAGACGGGTTCAGCAATCAGCCCCAGCATTTT. The chain employs TRBV6-1 and TRBJ1-5; unclear D gene. Between the trimmed V and J ends, which lost 5 bases and 1 base, there was a span of 12 bases. CDR1 is MNHNS, CDR2 SASEGT, per germline. The CDR3 extends over 15 amino acids.

This clone showed up just once. This chain links TRBV2 with TRBJ1-4; D remains unclear. V lost 6 bases, J lost 4 bases, and 9 bases lay in between. This CDR3 has 13 amino acids. CDR1 and CDR2 from the germline V gene are SNHLY and FYNNEI. The CDR3 sequence: CASSAEVNEKLFF. DNA for the CDR3: TGTGCCAGCAGCGCGGAAGTTAATGAAAAACTGTTTTTT. Filled out from reference TRBV2 and TRBJ1-4, the complete variable domain reads EPEVTQTPSHQVTQMGQEVILRCVPISNHLYFYWYRQILGQKVEFLVSFYNNEISEKSEIFDDQFSVERPDGSNFTLKIRSTKLEDSAMYFCASSAEVNEKLFFGSGTQLSVL.

The V call is TRBV11-2, the J call TRBJ1-1, with a weak D call TRBD1 (5 bases). V was pared by 6 bases and J by 1 base, with 9 bases between. This CDR3 contains 13 residues. Germline values: CDR1 SGHAT, CDR2 FQNNGV. CDR3 sequence reads: CASRPTGNTEAFF. The DNA for the CDR3 is TGTGCCAGCAGACCTACAGGGAACACTGAAGCTTTCTTT.

The chain carries TRBV29-1 and TRBJ1-1; no reliable D call. Trimming pared 4 bases from V and 4 bases from J, leaving 19 bases between. CDR1 SQVTM and CDR2 ANQGSEA come from the germline V gene. CDR3 size: 15 residues. The CDR3 loop reads CSVVREPWRGTEAFF. The CDR3 bases are TGCAGCGTTGTTCGGGAGCCCTGGCGAGGCACTGAAGCTTTCTTT.

This chain uses TRBV6-1 with TRBJ1-1, with D possibly being TRBD1 (5 bases). V lost 11 bases to trimming and J lost 4 bases, with 11 bases between them. The CDR3 is made up of 11 amino acids. Germline CDR1 and CDR2: MNHNS and SASEGT. The CDR3 coding sequence is TGTGCCGCAGGGAAGAGCACTGAAGCTTTCTTT. It is translated as CAAGKSTEAFF.

The gene calls are TRBV6-1 and TRBJ1-1; TRBD1 matches 8 bases. Trimming removed 5 bases from V and 6 bases from J; junction bases left unmatched: 8. Germline CDR1 and CDR2: MNHNS and SASEGT. CDR3 length: 14 residues. Here the CDR3 DNA reads TGTGCCAGCAGTACCCGGACAGGGTTCGCTGAAGCTTTCTTT. This sequence encodes CASSTRTGFAEAFF.

This rearrangement joins TRBV18 to TRBJ1-2, with a weak D call TRBD1 (6 bases). V dropped 5 bases and J dropped 3 bases, with 10 bases sitting between them. The CDR3 covers 13 residues. Germline values: CDR1 KGHSH, CDR2 LQKENI. In DNA, the CDR3 is TGTGCCAGCTCAACAGGGAGAGACTATGGCTACACCTTC. It yields the protein CASSTGRDYGYTF. Using reference TRBV18 and TRBJ1-2 for the parts outside the CDR3, the full variable domain is NAGVMQNPRHLVRRRGQEARLRCSPMKGHSHVYWYRQLPEEGLKFMVYLQKENIIDESGMPKERFSAEFPKEGPSILRIQQVVRGDSAAYFCASSTGRDYGYTFGSGTRLTVV.

The V gene is TRBV11-3, the J gene TRBJ2-4, with D possibly TRBD2 on 6 matching bases. Trimming cost V 4 bases and J 8 bases, with 18 bases left between them. The CDR3 contains 15 residues. In germline, CDR1 is SGHNT, CDR2 YENEEA. CDR3 DNA sequence: TGTGCCAGCAGCTCCACGGGACTTTTAGGCGACATTCAGTACTTC. It codes for CASSSTGLLGDIQYF.

This chain uses TRBV7-2 with TRBJ2-4; TRBD2 agrees at 13 bases. With 5 bases clipped from V and 1 base from J, the junction kept 8 bases outside the gene matches. The CDR3 is made up of 18 amino acids. CDR1 and CDR2 (germline): SGHTA, FQGNSA. The CDR3 protein is CASSLLAGGQMAKNIQYF. The CDR3 DNA reads as TGTGCCAGCAGCCTACTAGCGGGGGGGCAGATGGCCAAAAACATTCAGTACTTC.

This chain's CDR3 is CSVETGAYGYTF. In DNA, the CDR3 is TGCAGCGTTGAGACAGGGGCCTATGGCTACACCTTC. This chain joins TRBV29-1 and TRBJ1-2; 8 nucleotides line up with TRBD1. This CDR3 spans 12 amino acids. Germline trimming cut 3 bases from V and 4 bases from J; bases unmatched to any gene: 1. Germline CDR1 reads SQVTM; CDR2 reads ANQGSEA.

The chain joins TRBV9 to TRBJ1-2; 7 bases agree with TRBD1. Germline-derived CDR1 and CDR2 are SGDLS and YYNGEE. The CDR3 totals 16 residues. Losses at the gene ends were 0 bases for V and 3 bases for J; bases not matched to a gene: 8. CDR3 bases: TGTGCCAGCAGCGTAGCCATTGGGACAGAGCACTATGGCTACACCTTC. It codes for CASSVAIGTEHYGYTF.

The genes are TRBV5-1 and TRBJ2-5; D not resolved. Germline assignment: CDR1 SGHRS and CDR2 YFSETQ. V lost 4 bases and J lost 2, with 18 bases in between. This CDR3 contains 16 residues. CDR3 region: CASSLGRVLSQETQYF. In nucleotides, the CDR3 is TGCGCCAGCAGCCTAGGCCGGGTTTTGTCGCAAGAGACCCAGTACTTC.

The chain uses TRBV6-1 and TRBJ1-2; 9 positions match TRBD1. There are 14 residues in the CDR3. J lost 8 bases, V lost 6 bases, and 10 bases had no gene match. Germline lookup yields CDR1 MNHNS and CDR2 SASEGT. The CDR3 is CASSLRTGEGGYTF. CDR3 sequence (DNA): TGTGCCAGCAGCCTCCGGACAGGGGAAGGAGGCTACACCTTC.

V usage is TRBV10-3 and J usage is TRBJ1-2; D perhaps matches TRBD1 (5 bases). The CDR3 has 14 residues. Germline V gene sequence: CDR1 ENHRY, CDR2 SYGVKD. V lost 3 bases and J lost 2, with 10 bases in between. CDR3 DNA: TGTGCCATCAGTGATGGGGGGACCAACTATGGCTACACCTTC. Translation: CAISDGGTNYGYTF.

V is TRBV5-4 and J is TRBJ2-5; tentatively, D is TRBD1 (7 bases). The germline V and J ends were trimmed by 0 bases and 5 bases, with 8 bases remaining between them. Germline assignment: CDR1 SGHNT and CDR2 YYREEE (reference sequence). The CDR3 contains 13 residues. CDR3 DNA: TGTGCCAGCAGCTTGGCAGGGGGGGAGACCCAGTACTTC. Protein sequence: CASSLAGGETQYF.

V usage is TRBV10-3 and J usage is TRBJ2-3; 11 nucleotides match TRBD2. Germline V gene sequence: CDR1 ENHRY, CDR2 SYGVKD. V dropped 6 bases and J dropped 1; count of bases not matched to a gene: 12. The CDR3 runs 18 residues. The CDR3 loop reads CAISPGLADQGGTDTQYF. Written as DNA, the CDR3 is TGTGCCATCAGCCCGGGACTAGCGGATCAAGGAGGCACAGATACGCAGTATTTT.

V usage is TRBV18 and J usage is TRBJ1-1; TRBD1 agrees at 8 bases. CDR3 length: 18 residues. The ends lost 2 bases at V and 0 bases at J; junction bases unmatched: 11. CDR1 and CDR2 from the germline V gene are KGHSH and LQKENI. DNA for the CDR3: TGTGCCAGCTCACCAAATGGACAGGGTTTAGGGATGAACACTGAAGCTTTCTTT. It encodes CASSPNGQGLGMNTEAFF.

The chain joins TRBV25-1 to TRBJ2-7; possible D gene TRBD2, 6 bases. The germline CDR1 and CDR2 sequences are MGHDK and SYGVNS. Trimming left V 4 bases short and J 2 bases short, with 12 bases between. The CDR3 runs to 14 residues. CDR3: CASSATGGTYEQYF. CDR3 DNA: TGTGCCAGCAGTGCGACCGGAGGGACCTACGAGCAGTACTTC.

CDR3 DNA sequence: TGTGCCAGCAGCTTAGTTCCGGGGGCAACTGGAAACACCATATATTTT. Translating gives CASSLVPGATGNTIYF. J is TRBJ1-3 and V is TRBV7-8; a weak D match, TRBD1 (6 bases). The CDR3 spans 16 residues. Trimming pared 1 base from V and 2 bases from J, leaving 12 bases between. Germline assignment: CDR1 SGHVS and CDR2 FQNEAQ.

The chain has TRBV7-7 and TRBJ2-2, with D perhaps TRBD1 (5 bases). The CDR3 contains 16 residues. Germline assignment: CDR1 SSHAT and CDR2 FNYEAQ (reference sequence). This chain's CDR3 is CATSSWQGANTGELFF. The CDR3 region has the DNA TGTGCTACCTCCTCTTGGCAGGGCGCGAACACCGGGGAGCTGTTTTTT.

The chain joins TRBV27 to TRBJ1-2; D is perhaps TRBD1 (5 bases). V lost 3 bases, J lost 4 bases, and 15 bases lay in between. CDR3 length equals 15 residues. CDR1 and CDR2 (germline): MNHEY, SMNVEV (reference sequence). The CDR3 loop reads CASSFGGGTLYGYTF. The DNA of the CDR3 is TGTGCCAGCAGTTTTGGTGGGGGGACCCTCTATGGCTACACCTTC.

V usage is TRBV19 and J usage is TRBJ2-7; a weak D match, TRBD2 (6 bases). V dropped 4 bases and J dropped 3 bases, with 10 bases sitting between them. The CDR3 runs to 13 residues. Per the germline V gene, CDR1 is LNHDA and CDR2 is SQIVND (reference sequence). DNA of the CDR3: TGTGCCAGTAGTAGGGCGGGACGCTACGAGCAGTACTTC. Protein: CASSRAGRYEQYF.

The chain recombines TRBV6-1 with TRBJ2-7; 8 bases line up with TRBD2. Germline-derived CDR1 and CDR2 are MNHNS and SASEGT. V trimming: 4 bases; J trimming: 8 bases; junction bases outside the gene matches: 7. The CDR3 totals 13 residues. This CDR3 is CASSGGLESKQYF. CDR3 coding DNA: TGTGCCAGCAGTGGGGGACTAGAAAGCAAGCAGTACTTC.

As DNA, the CDR3 is TGCGCCAGCAGCTCAACCGGGACCTCCACCGATACGCAGTATTTT. Amino acid sequence: CASSSTGTSTDTQYF. This chain connects TRBV5-1 to TRBJ2-3; the D call may be TRBD1 or TRBD2 (5 bases each). The germline V gene encodes CDR1 SGHRS and CDR2 YFSETQ. The germline V and J ends were trimmed by 3 bases and 6 bases, with 17 bases remaining between them. This CDR3 spans 15 amino acids. Looking up the rest from reference TRBV5-1 and TRBJ2-3 gives the full variable domain: KAGVTQTPRYLIKTRGQQVTLSCSPISGHRSVSWYQQTPGQGLQFLFEYFSETQRNKGNFPGRFSGRQFSNSRSEMNVSTLELGDSALYLCASSSTGTSTDTQYFGPGTRLTVL.

This chain uses TRBV6-1 with TRBJ2-5; a possible D gene is TRBD2 (5 bases). This CDR3 is built from 13 residues. The V end was cut by 5 bases, the J end by 4 bases, with 11 bases between. CDR1 and CDR2 from the germline V gene are MNHNS and SASEGT. CDR3 bases: TGTGCCAGCAGTCGAAGCGGAGGAGAGACCCAGTACTTC. This translates into CASSRSGGETQYF.

The chain joins TRBV7-9 to TRBJ2-7, with 10 bases lining up with TRBD1. J lost 3 bases, V lost 6 bases, and 8 bases had no gene match. The V gene's germline CDR1 is SEHNR and CDR2 FQNEAQ (reference sequence). The CDR3 covers 15 residues. Written as DNA, the CDR3 is TGTGCCAGCAGGTCATCCGGGACAGGGGTCTACGAGCAGTACTTC. The encoded protein is CASRSSGTGVYEQYF.